The 16 T cell receptor beta chains below all came from one sample that was sequenced in a study of cytomegalovirus exposure and HLA in healthy donors. PCR primers comprised 60 Vbeta and 13 Jbeta primers. The protocol was immunoSEQ multiplex PCR, while the TCRdb copy is restricted to in-frame clones and leaves out a portion. The table lists around 150,000 clones, about two thirds of them singletons. Sequencing was done on a sample of PBMCs. The receptors were sampled from a man aged 45 to 65 in good health and CMV-seropositive.

This clone was seen only a few times. V and J are TRBV18 and TRBJ1-2; no firm D call. The CDR3 totals 15 residues. CDR1 KGHSH and CDR2 LQKENI come from the germline V gene. V lost 2 bases and J 0 bases, leaving 10 bases between the germline ends. This CDR3 reads CASSPRQEANYGYTF. The DNA of the CDR3 is TGTGCCAGCTCACCAAGGCAGGAAGCTAACTATGGCTACACCTTC. Variable domain in full (rest from reference TRBV18 and TRBJ1-2): NAGVMQNPRHLVRRRGQEARLRCSPMKGHSHVYWYRQLPEEGLKFMVYLQKENIIDESGMPKERFSAEFPKEGPSILRIQQVVRGDSAAYFCASSPRQEANYGYTFGSGTRLTVV.

This clone was detected only a few times. This chain links TRBV9 with TRBJ2-3; the match to TRBD2 covers 7 bases. V was clipped by 0 bases and J by 6 bases; unmatched bases: 4. This CDR3 contains 14 residues. The V gene's germline CDR1 is SGDLS and CDR2 YYNGEE. The CDR3 nucleotides read TGTGCCAGCAGCGTAGCGGGGGGATCTGATACGCAGTATTTT. Translated, it gives CASSVAGGSDTQYF.

This sequence joins TRBV10-2 and TRBJ2-4; possible D gene TRBD1, 5 bases. Trimming removed 1 base at V and 5 bases at J, with 12 bases between. Germline assignment: CDR1 WSHSY and CDR2 SAAADI. The CDR3 totals 15 residues. The CDR3 loop reads CASSEFETDQNIQYF. The CDR3 DNA is TGCGCCAGCAGTGAGTTCGAGACAGACCAAAACATTCAGTACTTC.

In DNA, the CDR3 is TGTGCCAGCACCCCGGGGAGGCCTCCGGAAGCTTTCTTT. Residues: CASTPGRPPEAFF. The gene calls are TRBV6-5 and TRBJ1-1; no firm D call. Trimming removed 7 bases from V and 8 bases from J, with 17 bases in between. Germline loops: CDR1 MNHEY, CDR2 SVGAGI. The CDR3 consists of 13 residues.

The genes are TRBV11-1 and TRBJ1-4; 9 bases are a match to TRBD1. The CDR3 runs to 16 residues. J lost 7 bases, V lost 5 bases, and 11 bases had no gene match. Germline V gene data show CDR1 as SGHAT and CDR2 as FQDESV (reference sequence). CDR3 residues: CASSPLDRGNGEKLFF. Written as DNA, the CDR3 is TGTGCCAGCAGCCCCCTGGACAGGGGAAACGGTGAAAAACTGTTTTTT.

The rearrangement joins TRBV5-8 to TRBJ2-1; TRBD2 aligns across 11 bases. Trimming at V came to 5 bases and at J to 5 bases, leaving 6 bases not matched to a gene. This CDR3 spans 15 amino acids. Germline V gene sequence: CDR1 SGHTS, CDR2 YDEGEE. The CDR3 protein is CASSPRLAGNNEQFF. Here the CDR3 DNA reads TGTGCCAGCAGTCCACGACTAGCGGGGAACAATGAGCAGTTCTTC.

The V call is TRBV2, the J call TRBJ1-3, with a possible D match to TRBD1 (5 bases). The V end lost 6 bases, the J end lost 1 base, and 10 bases lay between the germline ends. CDR1 and CDR2 (germline): SNHLY, FYNNEI. CDR3 length: 14 residues. The CDR3 DNA sequence: TGTGCCAGCAGAGCTACAGGATCTGGAAACACCATATATTTT. Translated, it gives CASRATGSGNTIYF.

The chain carries TRBV5-5 and TRBJ2-5; 8 bases map to TRBD2. This CDR3 is 17 amino acids long. V shed 6 bases, J shed 5 bases, and the junction held 18 bases outside the gene matches. Germline CDR1 SGHKS, CDR2 YYEKEE (reference sequence). CDR3 in amino acids: CASTLEAGGPLRETQYF. The CDR3 region has the DNA TGTGCCAGCACCCTGGAGGCGGGGGGTCCCCTTAGGGAGACCCAGTACTTC.

V usage is TRBV18 and J usage is TRBJ2-7; no clear D. Trimming removed 3 bases from V and 7 bases from J, with 13 bases in between. In germline, CDR1 is KGHSH, CDR2 LQKENI. The CDR3 runs 13 residues. CDR3 nucleotides: TGTGCCAGCTCACCGTCGCCCCTACTGGAGCAGTACTTC. Protein product: CASSPSPLLEQYF.

V gene TRBV9 combines with J gene TRBJ2-3, with D possibly TRBD1 on 5 matching bases. CDR3 length: 15 amino acids. Germline values: CDR1 SGDLS, CDR2 YYNGEE. V lost 4 bases and J lost 0, with 12 bases in between. CDR3 DNA: TGTGCCAGCAGCTTCACAGGACGTAGCACAGATACGCAGTATTTT. Protein product: CASSFTGRSTDTQYF.

The V gene is TRBV18, the J gene TRBJ1-3; D gene uncertain. Trimming left V 1 base short and J 0 bases short, with 13 bases between. In germline, CDR1 is KGHSH, CDR2 LQKENI. This CDR3 comprises 17 residues. The CDR3, as DNA: TGTGCCAGCTCACCACTCCCCCCGACTGCCTCTGGAAACACCATATATTTT. Protein: CASSPLPPTASGNTIYF.

The chain uses TRBV19 and TRBJ1-1; D is perhaps TRBD1 (6 bases). CDR3 length: 15 residues. Trimming removed 5 bases at V and 0 bases at J, with 13 bases between. Germline CDR1 is LNHDA and CDR2 is SQIVND (reference sequence). The DNA of the CDR3 is TGTGCCAGTAGTCACCAACAGGGACTGAACACTGAAGCTTTCTTT. Amino acids: CASSHQQGLNTEAFF.

The rearrangement joins TRBV29-1 to TRBJ2-1, with 7 positions matching TRBD1. Germline CDR1 and CDR2: SQVTM and ANQGSEA. The CDR3 runs to 15 residues. The V and J ends lost 2 bases and 6 bases, in that order; junction bases with no gene match: 10. Here the CDR3 reads CSVEIDRVRPNEQFF. In DNA form, the CDR3 reads TGCAGCGTTGAAATTGACAGGGTGCGACCCAATGAGCAGTTCTTC.

This clone was seen a handful of times. The chain uses TRBV5-1 and TRBJ1-1; D is perhaps TRBD1 (5 bases). The CDR3 sequence is 15 residues long. Germline V lookup: CDR1 SGHRS, CDR2 YFSETQ. Trimming stripped 6 bases from V and 3 bases from J, with 18 bases between. CDR3 amino acids: CASNPGRGSDTEAFF. CDR3 in DNA: TGCGCCAGCAACCCCGGGAGGGGCAGCGACACTGAAGCTTTCTTT.

The chain uses TRBV11-2 and TRBJ2-2; D remains ambiguous. Trimming pared 6 bases from V and 9 bases from J, leaving 17 bases between. The CDR3 spans 14 residues. Germline V gives CDR1 SGHAT, CDR2 FQNNGV. DNA of the CDR3: TGTGCCAGCAGTGCTACATGGGCCAATCGGGAGCTGTTTTTT. Its translation is CASSATWANRELFF.

V and J are TRBV5-1 and TRBJ1-5; TRBD1 might be the D (6 bases). Germline lookup yields CDR1 SGHRS and CDR2 YFSETQ. The CDR3 totals 15 residues. The V end lost 0 bases, the J end lost 5 bases, and 12 bases lay between the germline ends. DNA for the CDR3: TGCGCCAGCAGCTTGGCCGGAGACAGGTATCAGCCCCAGCATTTT. This encodes CASSLAGDRYQPQHF.